The present TCR beta chain was sequenced within a study of CD8 T cells in ankylosing spondylitis (TCRdb year 2017). With respect to the entire study: The study profiled T cell receptor beta repertoires in healthy donors and ankylosing spondylitis patients to find disease-linked TCR variants. In total, the full study cohort was made up of 110 or so healthy donors and 25 ankylosing spondylitis patients. Samples of peripheral blood were taken, and for ankylosing spondylitis patients, synovial fluid was collected as well.

Sequencing took place on an Illumina HiSeq 2500. Quantitative 5'-RACE with molecular barcodes was used to prepare TCR beta libraries. The study's own analysis went as follows. Disease-linked TCR variants were identified with a new computational method built on a probabilistic model of VDJ rearrangement. TCRdb reprocessed the public reads (quality trimming at Q25 with fastp, clone calling with MiXCR) and kept in-frame beta chains. Each CDR3 protein gets just one entry, which takes the most common genes and DNA from the rows behind it. The V and J calls, along with clone size, are taken from TCRdb and not from the paper's own processing. The sample table shows approximately 500,000 distinct CDR3 sequences, and roughly 13% are seen once. Approximately 6.3% of the sample lies in the top ten. V drops 5 bases and J drops 13 bases, leaving 17 bases in between. The CDR3 contains 13 residues, cysteine and phenylalanine counted. This entry keeps only the CDR3 DNA: 39 bases, framed from base 1.

Findings and caveats that apply to the study as a whole: The disease-linked clones showed a CD8+ phenotype and occurred at relatively low frequencies in peripheral blood. A TCR beta motif made up of several highly homologous amino acid variants appeared to be characteristic of blood from ankylosing spondylitis patients. Some motif variants were previously reported in synovial fluid and blood of reactive arthritis patients, suggesting common disease-initiation mechanisms. According to the report, matched synovial fluid samples from ankylosing spondylitis patients were significantly enriched for the disease-linked clones.

The sample holds many counts of this clonotype. Its antigen target is currently unknown. No base qualities exist here, and no much larger clone lies one base off it. Sequenced input: blood, either unsorted or a sorted T cell fraction (not recorded which). This sequence originates from a male donor with ankylosing spondylitis. Here the chain combines TRBV12-3 or TRBV12-4 and TRBJ2-2; tentative D gene TRBD1, with 5 bases matching. The CDR3 loop reads CASSPSGPRGLFF. The sequenced DNA: TGTGCCAGCAGTCCGTCAGGACCAAGGGGGCTGTTTTTT.